This T cell receptor (beta chain) was identified during a study of T cell repertoires in cytomegalovirus infection. This clonotype turned up a few times. Each CDR3 protein gets one entry after TCRdb re-called the reads with MiXCR. The table has about 230,000 distinct CDR3 sequences, roughly 22% seen once. What was sequenced was CD8+ T cells from PBMCs. The TCR sequence derives from a human donor in good health (CMV status not recorded). Some clones in this sample may be carry-over from other donors' samples.

The CDR3 here is CASSSRERPSYEQYF. Written as DNA, the CDR3 is TGTGCCAGCAGCTCGCGGGAGAGACCTTCCTACGAGCAGTACTTC. V is TRBV7-2 and J is TRBJ2-7, with 7 bases fitting TRBD2. Trimming removed 4 bases from V and 1 base from J; junction bases left unmatched: 7. Germline V lookup: CDR1 SGHTA, CDR2 FQGNSA. CDR3 length: 15 amino acids.